What follows is one T cell receptor beta chain and its context. TCRdb re-called the reads with MiXCR, one entry per CDR3 protein. Among under 600,000 distinct CDR3 sequences listed, 16% were seen once. The sample comes from a study of T cell repertoires in cytomegalovirus infection. The origin of this receptor is a human donor in good health (CMV status not recorded). Some clones in this sample may be carry-over from other donors' samples. Sequences were obtained from CD8+ T cells from PBMCs.

CDR3 DNA: TGTGCCAGCAGTTCCCCGGACAGGCCCCCTGGGGCCAACGTCCTGACTTTC. Its protein is CASSSPDRPPGANVLTF. The V and J genes are TRBV27 and TRBJ2-6; TRBD1 aligns across 7 bases. Trimming took 4 bases from V and 2 from J; bases not matched to a gene: 8. Germline lookup yields CDR1 MNHEY and CDR2 SMNVEV (reference sequence). The CDR3 runs 17 residues.